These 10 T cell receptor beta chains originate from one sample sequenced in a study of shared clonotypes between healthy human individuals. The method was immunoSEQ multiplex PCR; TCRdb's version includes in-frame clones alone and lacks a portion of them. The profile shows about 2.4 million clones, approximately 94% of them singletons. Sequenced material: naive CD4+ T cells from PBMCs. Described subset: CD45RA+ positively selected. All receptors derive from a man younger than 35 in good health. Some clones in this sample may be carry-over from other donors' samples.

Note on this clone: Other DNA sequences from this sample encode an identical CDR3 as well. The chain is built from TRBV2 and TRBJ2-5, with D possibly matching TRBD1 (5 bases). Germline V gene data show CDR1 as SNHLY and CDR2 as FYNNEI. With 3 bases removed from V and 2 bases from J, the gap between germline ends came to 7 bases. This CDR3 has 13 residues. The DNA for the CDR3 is TGTGCCAGCAGTGACAGGGTGCAAGAGACCCAGTACTTC. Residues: CASSDRVQETQYF.

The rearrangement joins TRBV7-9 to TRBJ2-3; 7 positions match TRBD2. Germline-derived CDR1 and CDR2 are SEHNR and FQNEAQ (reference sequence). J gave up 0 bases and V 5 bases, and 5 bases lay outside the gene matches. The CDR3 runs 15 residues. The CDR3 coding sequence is TGTGCCAGCAGCACGGGACTAACTAGCACAGATACGCAGTATTTT. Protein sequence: CASSTGLTSTDTQYF.

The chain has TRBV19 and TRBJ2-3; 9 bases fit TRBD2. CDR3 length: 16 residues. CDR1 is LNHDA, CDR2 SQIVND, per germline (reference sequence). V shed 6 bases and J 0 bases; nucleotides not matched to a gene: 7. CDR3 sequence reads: CASSKGLASSTDTQYF. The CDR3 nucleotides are TGTGCCAGTAGCAAAGGACTAGCGTCTAGCACAGATACGCAGTATTTT.

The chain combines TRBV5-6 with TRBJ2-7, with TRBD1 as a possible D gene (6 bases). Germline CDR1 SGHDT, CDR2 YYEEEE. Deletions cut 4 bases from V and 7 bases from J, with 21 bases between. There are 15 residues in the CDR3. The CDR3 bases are TGTGCCAGCAGCCGCGTGCTGGGGGCCGCTGGGGAGCAGTACTTC. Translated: CASSRVLGAAGEQYF.

The CDR3 bases are TGTGCCAGCAGCGGGACCGTGGGGGGCTACACCTTC. This sequence encodes CASSGTVGGYTF. The rearrangement joins TRBV25-1 to TRBJ1-2; TRBD1 is a possible D gene (5 bases). From germline, CDR1 is MGHDK and CDR2 SYGVNS. The CDR3 length is 12 residues. V lost 6 bases to trimming and J lost 8 bases, with 13 bases between them.

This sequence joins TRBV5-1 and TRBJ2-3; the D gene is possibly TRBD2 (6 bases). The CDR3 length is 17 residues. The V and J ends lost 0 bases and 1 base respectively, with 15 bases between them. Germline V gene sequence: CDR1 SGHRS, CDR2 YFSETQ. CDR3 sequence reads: CASSLVFLASGTDTQYF. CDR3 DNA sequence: TGCGCCAGCAGCTTGGTTTTTTTGGCTAGCGGCACAGATACGCAGTATTTT.

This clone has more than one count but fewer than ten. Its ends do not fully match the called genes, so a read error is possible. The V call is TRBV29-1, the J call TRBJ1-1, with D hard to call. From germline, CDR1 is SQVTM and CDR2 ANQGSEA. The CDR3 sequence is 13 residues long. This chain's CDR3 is CSVVAPWNAEAFF. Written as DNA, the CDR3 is TGCAGCGTTGTGGCGCCCTGGAACGCTGAAGCTTTCTTT.

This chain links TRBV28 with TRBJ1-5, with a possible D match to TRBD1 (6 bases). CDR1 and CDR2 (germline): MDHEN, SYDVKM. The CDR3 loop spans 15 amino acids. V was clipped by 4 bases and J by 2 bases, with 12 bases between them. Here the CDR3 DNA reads TGTGCCAGCAGTTCCTCCGGGGGGCGCAATCAGCCCCAGCATTTT. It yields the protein CASSSSGGRNQPQHF.

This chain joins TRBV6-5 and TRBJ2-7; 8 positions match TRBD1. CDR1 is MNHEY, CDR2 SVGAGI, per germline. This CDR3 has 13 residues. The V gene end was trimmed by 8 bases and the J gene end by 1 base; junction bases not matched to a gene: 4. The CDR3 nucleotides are TGTGCCAGCGGAAGGACAGGGTCCTACGAGCAGTACTTC. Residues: CASGRTGSYEQYF.

CDR3 nucleotides: TGTGCCAGCAGCAGACGAGGGAGTTTTCAAGAGACCCAGTACTTC. Translation gives CASSRRGSFQETQYF. This chain joins TRBV7-7 and TRBJ2-5; possibly TRBD2 for D (5 bases). CDR3 length: 15 amino acids. Germline CDR1 is SSHAT and CDR2 is FNYEAQ (reference sequence). V dropped 5 bases and J dropped 2 bases, with 15 bases sitting between them.